This entry is about one T cell receptor beta chain. Its matching antigen is unknown. The length of the CDR3 is 15 residues. The germline gives CDR1 MNHNY, CDR2 SVGAGI (reference sequence). With 2 bases removed from V and 7 bases from J, the gap between germline ends came to 14 bases. These data are taken from a study of shared clonotypes between healthy human individuals. The study's findings and limits: Clonotypes which were not shared had lower generation probabilities than clonotypes that all four donors shared.

Clones were read by immunoSEQ multiplex PCR, and TCRdb kept only the in-frame ones, dropping some. Among about 2 million clones, 85% to 95% were seen once, and the ten largest hold roughly 0.13%. V usage is TRBV6-6 and J usage is TRBJ2-2, with D possibly called TRBD1 or TRBD2 (5 bases each). The sequenced sample was naive CD4+ T cells sorted from blood. Subset reported: CD45RA+ positively selected. The sequence derives from a man aged 18 to 29 in good health. For the CDR3, the DNA is TGTGCCAGCAGTTACGCCGGGACGGGATTCGGGGAGCTGTTTTTT. It is translated as CASSYAGTGFGELFF.